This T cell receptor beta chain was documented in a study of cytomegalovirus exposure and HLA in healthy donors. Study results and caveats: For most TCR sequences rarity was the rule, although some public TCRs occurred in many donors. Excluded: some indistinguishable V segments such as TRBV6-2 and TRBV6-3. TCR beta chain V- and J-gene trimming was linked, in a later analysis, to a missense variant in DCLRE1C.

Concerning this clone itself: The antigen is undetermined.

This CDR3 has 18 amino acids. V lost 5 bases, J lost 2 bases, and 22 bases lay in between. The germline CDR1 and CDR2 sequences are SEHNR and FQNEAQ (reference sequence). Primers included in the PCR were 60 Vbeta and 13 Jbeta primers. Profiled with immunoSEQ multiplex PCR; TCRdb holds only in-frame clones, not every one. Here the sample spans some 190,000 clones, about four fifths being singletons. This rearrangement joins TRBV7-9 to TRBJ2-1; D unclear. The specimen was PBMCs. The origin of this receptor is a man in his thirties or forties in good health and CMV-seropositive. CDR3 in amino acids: CASSLPLKISSPYNEQFF. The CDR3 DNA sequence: TGTGCCAGCAGCCTCCCCCTAAAAATTAGTTCACCCTACAATGAGCAGTTCTTC.